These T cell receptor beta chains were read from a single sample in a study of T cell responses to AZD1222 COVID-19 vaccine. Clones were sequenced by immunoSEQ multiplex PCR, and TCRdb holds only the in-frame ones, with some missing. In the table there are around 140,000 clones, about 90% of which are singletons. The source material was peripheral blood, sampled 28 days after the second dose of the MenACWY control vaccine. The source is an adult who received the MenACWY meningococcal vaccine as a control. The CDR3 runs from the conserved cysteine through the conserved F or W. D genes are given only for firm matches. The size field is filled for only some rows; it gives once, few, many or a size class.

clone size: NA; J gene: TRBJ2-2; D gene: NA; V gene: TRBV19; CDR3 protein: CASSRDTYTGELFF; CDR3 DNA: TGTGCCAGTAGTAGGGACACATACACCGGGGAGCTGTTTTTT
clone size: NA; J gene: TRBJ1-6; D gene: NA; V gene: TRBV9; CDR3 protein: CASSVDASSYNSPLHF; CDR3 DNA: TGTGCCAGCAGCGTAGATGCCAGCTCCTATAATTCACCCCTCCACTTT
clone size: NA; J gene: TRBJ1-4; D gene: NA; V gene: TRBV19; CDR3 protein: CASSIVQREKLFF; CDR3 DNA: TGTGCCAGTAGTATCGTTCAGCGGGAAAAACTGTTTTTT
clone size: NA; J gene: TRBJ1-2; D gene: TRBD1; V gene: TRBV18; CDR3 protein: CASSTGAGTDPRAGYGYTF; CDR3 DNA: TGTGCCAGCTCGACCGGGGCCGGGACAGATCCAAGGGCTGGCTATGGCTACACCTTC
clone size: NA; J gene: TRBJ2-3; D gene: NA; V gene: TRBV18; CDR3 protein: CASSPGRTGLGTDTQYF; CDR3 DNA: TGTGCCAGCTCACCGGGGAGAACAGGGCTAGGCACAGATACGCAGTATTTT
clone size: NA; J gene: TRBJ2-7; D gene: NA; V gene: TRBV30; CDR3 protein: CAWSVGGTYEQYF; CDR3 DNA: TGTGCCTGGAGTGTCGGGGGTACCTACGAGCAGTACTTC
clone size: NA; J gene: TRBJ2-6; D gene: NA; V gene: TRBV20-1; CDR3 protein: CSAAGANVLTF; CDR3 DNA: TGCAGTGCTGCTGGGGCCAACGTCCTGACTTTC
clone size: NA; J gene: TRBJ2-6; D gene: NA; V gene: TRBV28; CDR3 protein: CASSNPIGEEEANVLTF; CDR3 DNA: TGTGCCAGCAGCAACCCTATAGGGGAGGAGGAGGCCAACGTCCTGACTTTC
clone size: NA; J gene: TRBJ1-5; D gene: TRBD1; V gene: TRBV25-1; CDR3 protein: CASSEAQGANQPQHF; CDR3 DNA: TGTGCCAGCAGTGAAGCCCAGGGGGCGAATCAGCCCCAGCATTTT
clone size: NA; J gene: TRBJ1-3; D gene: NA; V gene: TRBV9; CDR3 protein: CASSVDPRHSGNTIYF; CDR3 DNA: TGTGCCAGCAGCGTAGATCCACGCCACTCTGGAAACACCATATATTTT
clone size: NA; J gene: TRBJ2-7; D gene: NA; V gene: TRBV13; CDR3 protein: CASSFRGRSYEQYF; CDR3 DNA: TGTGCCAGCAGCTTTCGGGGTAGGTCCTACGAGCAGTACTTC
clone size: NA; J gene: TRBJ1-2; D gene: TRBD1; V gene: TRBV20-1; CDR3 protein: CSASRRQGAVGYTF; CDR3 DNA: TGCAGTGCTAGTAGGCGACAGGGGGCTGTTGGCTACACCTTC
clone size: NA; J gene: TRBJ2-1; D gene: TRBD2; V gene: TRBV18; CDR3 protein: CASSPTSGKYNEQFF; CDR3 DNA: TGTGCCAGCTCACCGACTAGCGGGAAGTACAATGAGCAGTTCTTC
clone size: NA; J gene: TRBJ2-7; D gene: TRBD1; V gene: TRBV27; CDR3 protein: CASSLSLQGPYEQYF; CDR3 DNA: TGTGCCAGCAGTTTAAGTCTACAGGGGCCCTACGAGCAGTACTTC
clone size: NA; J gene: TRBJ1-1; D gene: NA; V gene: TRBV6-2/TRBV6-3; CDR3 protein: CASSYSGGASEAFF; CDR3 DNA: TGTGCCAGCAGTTACTCAGGCGGGGCGTCTGAAGCTTTCTTT
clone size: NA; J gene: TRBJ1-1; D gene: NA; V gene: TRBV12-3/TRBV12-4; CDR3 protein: CASSPPKNTEAFF; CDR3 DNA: TGTGCCAGCAGCCCCCCCAAGAACACTGAAGCTTTCTTT
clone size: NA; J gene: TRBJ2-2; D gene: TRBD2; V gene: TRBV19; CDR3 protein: CASSIGGRAGTGELFF; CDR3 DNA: TGTGCCAGTAGTATAGGCGGGAGGGCCGGCACCGGGGAGCTGTTTTTT
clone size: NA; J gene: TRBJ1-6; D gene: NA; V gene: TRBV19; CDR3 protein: CASSTRTVDSPLHF; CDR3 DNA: TGTGCCAGTAGTACCAGGACAGTGGATTCACCCCTCCACTTT
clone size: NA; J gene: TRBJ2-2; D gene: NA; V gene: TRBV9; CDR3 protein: CASSVNQASRGTNTGELFF; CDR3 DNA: TGTGCCAGCAGCGTAAACCAGGCGTCTCGAGGGACTAACACCGGGGAGCTGTTTTTT
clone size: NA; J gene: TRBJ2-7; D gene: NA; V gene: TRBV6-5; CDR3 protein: CASTNRAYEQYF; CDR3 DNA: TGTGCCAGCACCAACAGGGCCTACGAGCAGTACTTC
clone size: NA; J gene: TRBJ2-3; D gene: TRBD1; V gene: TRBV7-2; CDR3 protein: CASSDWTGGQDTQYF; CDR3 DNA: TGTGCCAGCAGCGACTGGACAGGGGGCCAAGATACGCAGTATTTT
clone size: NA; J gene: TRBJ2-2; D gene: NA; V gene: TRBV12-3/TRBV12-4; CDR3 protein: CASSLGWTGELFF; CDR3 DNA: TGTGCCAGCAGTTTGGGCTGGACCGGGGAGCTGTTTTTT
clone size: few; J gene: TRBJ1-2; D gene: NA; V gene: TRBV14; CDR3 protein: CASSQARSAGYTF; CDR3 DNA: TGTGCCAGCAGCCAAGCAAGGTCTGCTGGCTACACCTTC
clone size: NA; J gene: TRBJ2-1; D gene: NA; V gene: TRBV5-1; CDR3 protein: CASSGGARSYNEQFF; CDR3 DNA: TGCGCCAGCAGCGGTGGGGCCAGGTCCTACAATGAGCAGTTCTTC
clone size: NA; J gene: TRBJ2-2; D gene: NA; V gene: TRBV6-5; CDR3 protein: CASSYGSDLSGELFF; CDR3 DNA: TGTGCCAGCAGTTACGGCTCAGATCTGTCCGGGGAGCTGTTTTTT
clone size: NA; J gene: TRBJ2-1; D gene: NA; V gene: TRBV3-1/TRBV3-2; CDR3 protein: CASSQAGRANEQFF; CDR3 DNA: TGTGCCAGCAGCCAAGCCGGTAGGGCAAATGAGCAGTTCTTC
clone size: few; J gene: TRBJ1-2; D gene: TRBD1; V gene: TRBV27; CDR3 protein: CASSLQGANYGYTF; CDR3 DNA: TGTGCCAGCAGTTTACAGGGGGCGAACTATGGCTACACCTTC